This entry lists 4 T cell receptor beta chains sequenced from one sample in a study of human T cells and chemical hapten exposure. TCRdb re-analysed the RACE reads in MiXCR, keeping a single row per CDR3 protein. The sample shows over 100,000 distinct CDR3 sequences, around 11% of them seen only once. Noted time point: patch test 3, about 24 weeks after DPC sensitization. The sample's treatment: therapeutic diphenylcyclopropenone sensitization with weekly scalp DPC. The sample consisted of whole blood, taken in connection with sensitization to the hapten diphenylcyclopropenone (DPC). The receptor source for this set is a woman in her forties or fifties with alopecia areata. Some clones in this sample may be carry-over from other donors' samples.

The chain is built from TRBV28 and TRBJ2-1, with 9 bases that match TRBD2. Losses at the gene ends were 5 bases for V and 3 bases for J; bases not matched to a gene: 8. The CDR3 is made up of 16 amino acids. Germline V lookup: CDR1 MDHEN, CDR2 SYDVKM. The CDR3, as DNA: TGTGCCAGCAGTGGGACCAGCGGGGGGTTCTACAATGAGCAGTTCTTC. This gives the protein CASSGTSGGFYNEQFF.

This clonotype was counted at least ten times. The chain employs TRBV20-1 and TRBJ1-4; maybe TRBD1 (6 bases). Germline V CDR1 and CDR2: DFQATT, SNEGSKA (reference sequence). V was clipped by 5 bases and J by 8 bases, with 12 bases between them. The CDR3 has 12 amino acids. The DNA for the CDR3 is TGCAGTGCTGGACAGTTCCCGGAAAAACTGTTTTTT. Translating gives CSAGQFPEKLFF.

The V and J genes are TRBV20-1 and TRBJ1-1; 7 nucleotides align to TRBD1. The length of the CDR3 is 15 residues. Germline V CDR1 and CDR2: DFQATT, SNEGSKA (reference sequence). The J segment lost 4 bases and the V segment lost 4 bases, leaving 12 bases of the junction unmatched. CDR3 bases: TGCAGTGCTATCAGGGGGGCCCCATATAGCACTGAAGCTTTCTTT. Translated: CSAIRGAPYSTEAFF.

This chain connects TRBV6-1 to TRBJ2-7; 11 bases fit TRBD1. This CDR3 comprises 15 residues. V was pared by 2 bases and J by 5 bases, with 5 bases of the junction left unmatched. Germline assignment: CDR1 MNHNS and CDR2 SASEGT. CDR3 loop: CASSEWGTGGDEQYF. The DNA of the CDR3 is TGTGCCAGCAGTGAATGGGGGACAGGGGGTGACGAGCAGTACTTC.